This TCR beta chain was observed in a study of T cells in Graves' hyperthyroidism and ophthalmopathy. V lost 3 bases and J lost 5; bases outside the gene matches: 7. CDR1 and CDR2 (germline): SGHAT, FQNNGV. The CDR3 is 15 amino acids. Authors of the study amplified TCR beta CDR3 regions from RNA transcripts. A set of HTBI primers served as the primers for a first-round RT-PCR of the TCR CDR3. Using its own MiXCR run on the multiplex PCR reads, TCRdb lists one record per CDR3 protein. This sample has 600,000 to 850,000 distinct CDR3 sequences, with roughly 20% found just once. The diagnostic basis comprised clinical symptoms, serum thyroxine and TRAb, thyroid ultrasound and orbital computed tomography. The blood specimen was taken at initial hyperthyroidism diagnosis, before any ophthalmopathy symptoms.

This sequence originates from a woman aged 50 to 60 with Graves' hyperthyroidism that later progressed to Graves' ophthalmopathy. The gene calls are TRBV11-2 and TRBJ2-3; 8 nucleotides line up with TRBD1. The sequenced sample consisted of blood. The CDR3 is CASSLPRGQEDTQYF. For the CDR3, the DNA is TGTGCCAGCAGCTTGCCCAGGGGGCAAGAAGATACGCAGTATTTT.